One and the same sample provided the 27 T cell receptor beta chains below, sequenced in a study of OX40 agonist ivuxolimab in advanced cancers. Libraries were constructed by the immunoSEQ multiplex PCR assay. The table was pulled from immuneACCESS by TCRdb, which kept in-frame rearrangements only. Such tables lose some clones; where checked, under half of the loss comes from unresolved V genes, and the rest has no known cause. The sample yields about 84,000 clones; roughly 94% were counted once. 8% to 13% of the sample belongs to the ten largest clones. The input for sequencing was CD4+ or CD8+ T cells sorted from blood, taken in a trial of the OX40 agonist ivuxolimab. The receptor set was obtained from an adult with an advanced solid tumor such as melanoma, head and neck, liver or kidney cancer.

The genes are TRBV2 and TRBJ2-7; the D is unclear. Germline CDR1 reads SNHLY; CDR2 reads FYNNEI. Trimming left V 5 bases short and J 0 bases short, with 8 bases between. This CDR3 contains 13 residues. In DNA form, the CDR3 reads TGTGCCAGCAGTAAGAGGAGCTCCTACGAGCAGTACTTC. Residues: CASSKRSSYEQYF.

The V and J genes are TRBV25-1 and TRBJ2-5, with 7 positions matching TRBD1. The J call could be wrong; TRBJ2-7 is a better fit for the DNA end. The CDR3 sequence is 15 residues long. Germline V lookup: CDR1 MGHDK, CDR2 SYGVNS. The CDR3 reads CASSEGRQGTYEQYF. In DNA form, the CDR3 reads TGTGCCAGCAGTGAAGGGAGACAGGGTACCTACGAGCAGTACTTC.

This chain links TRBV29-1 with TRBJ1-2, with 7 bases matching TRBD1. After removal of 1 base from V and 5 bases from J, the junction contained 13 bases not matched to a gene. The CDR3 loop spans 16 amino acids. Per the germline V gene, CDR1 is SQVTM and CDR2 is ANQGSEA. The CDR3 nucleotides are TGCAGCGTTGAAGGGGGTGAAGACAGGGAAGGATATGGCTACACCTTC. This translates into CSVEGGEDREGYGYTF.

The chain joins TRBV5-6 to TRBJ2-2; a weak D match, TRBD1 (6 bases). The CDR3 length is 15 residues. The V gene's germline CDR1 is SGHDT and CDR2 YYEEEE. V was cut by 1 base and J by 8 bases, with 15 bases left in between. CDR3 sequence: CASSLRDGTMGELFF. DNA of the CDR3: TGTGCCAGCAGCTTGAGAGACGGGACAATGGGGGAGCTGTTTTTT.

This chain connects TRBV28 to TRBJ2-5; TRBD2 might be the D (5 bases). Trimming took 5 bases from V and 5 from J, leaving 15 bases between them. Germline assignment: CDR1 MDHEN and CDR2 SYDVKM. This CDR3 is 14 amino acids long. The CDR3 sequence is CASSPRRGGETQYF. The CDR3 nucleotides read TGTGCCAGCAGTCCTCGGCGAGGCGGGGAGACCCAGTACTTC.

This sequence joins TRBV5-1 and TRBJ2-7, with D perhaps matching TRBD1 (6 bases). This CDR3 region has 13 residues. CDR1 and CDR2 from the germline V gene are SGHRS and YFSETQ. V was cut by 9 bases and J by 6 bases, with 19 bases left in between. The CDR3 DNA is TGCGCCACCTCTGGGGGCCTGGATTCCGAGCAGTACTTC. This encodes CATSGGLDSEQYF.

V usage is TRBV9 and J usage is TRBJ1-4, with 8 bases that match TRBD1. J gave up 5 bases and V 0 bases, and 9 bases lay outside the gene matches. CDR1 SGDLS and CDR2 YYNGEE come from the germline V gene. The CDR3 consists of 17 residues. Written as DNA, the CDR3 is TGTGCCAGCAGCGTAGGAAGCAGGGGGCTTGGAAATGAAAAACTGTTTTTT. Its protein product is CASSVGSRGLGNEKLFF.

The V call is TRBV6-5, the J call TRBJ2-1, with D perhaps TRBD2 (6 bases). Trimming cost V 3 bases and J 4 bases, with 10 bases left between them. CDR1 is MNHEY, CDR2 SVGAGI, per germline. This CDR3 region has 14 residues. CDR3 residues: CASSYAGSYNEQFF. As DNA, the CDR3 is TGTGCCAGCAGTTATGCGGGATCGTACAATGAGCAGTTCTTC.

The chain carries TRBV7-2 and TRBJ2-3; D remains ambiguous. The CDR3 loop spans 15 amino acids. The germline V gene has CDR1 SGHTA and CDR2 FQGNSA. V shed 5 bases and J shed 5 bases, with 17 bases lying between them. This chain's CDR3 is CASSPAGVGGDTQYF. In DNA form, the CDR3 reads TGTGCCAGCAGCCCAGCAGGCGTCGGTGGAGATACGCAGTATTTT. The complete variable domain, with remaining parts taken from reference TRBV7-2 and TRBJ2-3, reads GAGVSQSPSNKVTEKGKDVELRCDPISGHTALYWYRQSLGQGLEFLIYFQGNSAPDKSGLPSDRFSAERTGGSVSTLTIQRTQQEDSAVYLCASSPAGVGGDTQYFGPGTRLTVL.

The rearrangement uses TRBV29-1 and TRBJ1-2; tentative D call: TRBD1 (5 bases). Per germline, CDR1 SQVTM and CDR2 ANQGSEA. The CDR3 runs to 13 residues. V lost 2 bases to trimming and J lost 3 bases, with 10 bases between them. The CDR3 is CSVEFSGDYGYTF. CDR3 nucleotide sequence: TGCAGCGTTGAATTTTCGGGGGACTATGGCTACACCTTC.

The V and J genes are TRBV5-5 and TRBJ2-7; 12 nucleotides line up with TRBD2. The CDR3 totals 15 residues. Unmatched junction bases numbered 8, after V lost 4 bases and J lost 6 bases. Germline V gene lookup returns CDR1 SGHKS and CDR2 YYEKEE (reference sequence). The CDR3 loop reads CASSRRTSGTGEQYF. The CDR3 DNA reads as TGTGCCAGCAGCCGAAGGACTAGCGGGACAGGCGAGCAGTACTTC.

This clone was counted a single time. The CDR3 DNA is TGTGCCAGCAGCCCCGGGACAGGGGGAAACATTCAGTACTTC. This codes for CASSPGTGGNIQYF. This chain connects TRBV27 to TRBJ2-4, with 11 bases identical to TRBD1. The J segment lost 6 bases and the V segment lost 6 bases, leaving 4 bases of the junction unmatched. The CDR3 contains 14 residues. CDR1 is MNHEY and CDR2 is SMNVEV in the germline V gene (reference sequence).

The chain couples TRBV13 to TRBJ2-7; unclear D gene. CDR1 PRHDT and CDR2 FYEKMQ come from the germline V gene (reference sequence). The CDR3 extends over 11 amino acids. Trimming took 5 bases from V and 4 from J, leaving 6 bases between them. CDR3 loop: CASSPRYEQYF. For the CDR3, the DNA is TGTGCCAGCAGCCCCCGGTACGAGCAGTACTTC.

The chain uses TRBV29-1 and TRBJ1-1, with unresolved D. Per the germline V gene, CDR1 is SQVTM and CDR2 is ANQGSEA. The CDR3 spans 11 residues. V lost 3 bases to trimming and J lost 2 bases, with 4 bases between them. As DNA, the CDR3 is TGCAGCGTTGAGGGAAACACTGAAGCTTTCTTT. It translates to CSVEGNTEAFF.

The chain combines TRBV6-5 with TRBJ2-1; 9 nucleotides line up with TRBD1. Trimming removed 4 bases from V and 9 bases from J; junction bases left unmatched: 7. The CDR3 spans 14 residues. Germline V gives CDR1 MNHEY, CDR2 SVGAGI. The CDR3 spells CASSFWDREGEQFF. In nucleotides, the CDR3 is TGTGCCAGCAGTTTCTGGGACAGGGAGGGTGAGCAGTTCTTC.

J is TRBJ2-3 and V is TRBV11-2; 13 nucleotides agree with TRBD2. The V and J ends lost 5 bases and 2 bases, in that order; junction bases with no gene match: 7. The CDR3 contains 17 residues. Germline V CDR1 and CDR2: SGHAT, FQNNGV. CDR3 sequence: CASSPGTSGTVTDTQYF. CDR3 nucleotides: TGTGCCAGCAGCCCCGGGACTAGCGGGACCGTCACAGATACGCAGTATTTT.

This clone was seen a single time. This rearrangement joins TRBV4-1 to TRBJ2-5, with 10 nucleotides matching TRBD1. The CDR3 has 14 residues. The germline gives CDR1 MGHRA, CDR2 YSYEKL. V lost 2 bases to trimming and J lost 6 bases; unmatched junction nucleotides: 3. The CDR3, as DNA: TGCGCCAGCAGCCAACGACAGGGGGCAAAGACCCAGTACTTC. Its translation is CASSQRQGAKTQYF.

The CDR3 nucleotides are TGTGCCAGCAGCTTAGGGTGGGAGCAGTTCTTC. It specifies CASSLGWEQFF. The V gene is TRBV11-3, the J gene TRBJ2-1; D call uncertain. From germline, CDR1 is SGHNT and CDR2 YENEEA. CDR3 length: 11 residues. With 1 base removed from V and 10 bases from J, the gap between germline ends came to 5 bases.

The chain carries TRBV7-2 and TRBJ2-7; maybe TRBD2 (5 bases). The CDR3 totals 11 residues. CDR1 SGHTA and CDR2 FQGNSA come from the germline V gene. The V end was cut by 4 bases, the J end by 7 bases, with 8 bases between. The CDR3 loop is CASSSGTEQYF. CDR3 DNA sequence: TGTGCCAGCAGCTCGGGAACAGAGCAGTACTTC.

This chain connects TRBV13 to TRBJ1-1; 10 bases line up with TRBD1. Germline assignment: CDR1 PRHDT and CDR2 FYEKMQ (reference sequence). Trimming cost V 3 bases and J 5 bases; bases outside gene matches: 6. This CDR3 comprises 15 residues. This CDR3 is CASSLRTGGQTEAFF. The CDR3 DNA reads as TGTGCCAGCAGCTTGCGGACAGGGGGTCAAACTGAAGCTTTCTTT.

V gene TRBV28 combines with J gene TRBJ2-7; D possibly uses TRBD1 or TRBD2 (5 bases each). Trimming pared 4 bases from V and 7 bases from J, leaving 8 bases between. The CDR3 length is 11 residues. Germline V gene sequence: CDR1 MDHEN, CDR2 SYDVKM. The CDR3, as DNA: TGTGCCAGCAGTTGGGGGAATGAGCAGTACTTC. It encodes CASSWGNEQYF.

The chain recombines TRBV10-2 with TRBJ1-2; D is uncertain. With 2 bases removed from V and 5 bases from J, the gap between germline ends came to 6 bases. Per the germline V gene, CDR1 is WSHSY and CDR2 is SAAADI. There are 12 residues in the CDR3. Here the CDR3 reads CASSERAYGYTF. In DNA, the CDR3 is TGCGCCAGCAGTGAGAGGGCGTATGGCTACACCTTC.

The rearrangement uses TRBV7-9 and TRBJ2-7; weak D call: TRBD2 (6 bases). Germline CDR1 SEHNR, CDR2 FQNEAQ (reference sequence). This CDR3 contains 16 residues. The V and J ends lost 6 bases and 2 bases respectively, with 20 bases between them. The chain's CDR3 is CASREGSGTGTYEQYF. CDR3 sequence (DNA): TGTGCCAGCAGAGAAGGGTCCGGGACTGGAACCTACGAGCAGTACTTC.

By share, this clone ranks as medium-sized. The rearrangement uses TRBV19 and TRBJ1-2; D possibly corresponds to TRBD1 (6 bases). The V and J ends lost 9 bases and 3 bases respectively, with 14 bases between them. The CDR3 totals 13 residues. In germline, CDR1 is LNHDA, CDR2 SQIVND (reference sequence). CDR3 region: CASVGGTHYGYTF. The CDR3 DNA is TGTGCCAGCGTCGGGGGCACACACTATGGCTACACCTTC. The variable domain in full, completed from reference TRBV19 and TRBJ1-2, reads DGGITQSPKYLFRKEGQNVTLSCEQNLNHDAMYWYRQDPGQGLRLIYYSQIVNDFQKGDIAEGYSVSREKKESFPLTVTSAQKNPTAFYLCASVGGTHYGYTFGSGTRLTVV.

CDR3 in amino acids: CASSQGIRAEEKLFF. CDR3 in DNA: TGTGCCAGCAGCCAGGGGATTCGCGCGGAGGAAAAACTGTTTTTT. The gene calls are TRBV16 and TRBJ1-4; D not resolved. The CDR3 sequence is 15 residues long. From germline, CDR1 is KGHSY and CDR2 FQNENV. The V end was cut by 3 bases, the J end by 8 bases, with 16 bases between.

This clone was recorded a few times. The rearrangement uses TRBV18 and TRBJ1-4; D remains ambiguous. The V gene lost 3 bases and the J gene lost 0 bases, with 11 bases spanning the gap. The CDR3 length is 16 residues. Germline V gene data show CDR1 as KGHSH and CDR2 as LQKENI. The CDR3 is CASSPEDPATNEKLFF. CDR3 in DNA: TGTGCCAGCTCACCCGAGGACCCTGCAACTAATGAAAAACTGTTTTTT.

The chain couples TRBV14 to TRBJ2-3; D is undetermined. Germline assignment: CDR1 SGHDN and CDR2 FVKESK. This CDR3 comprises 14 residues. The germline V and J ends were trimmed by 1 base and 2 bases, with 7 bases remaining between them. The CDR3 protein is CASSQVQYTDTQYF. CDR3 coding DNA: TGTGCCAGCAGCCAAGTCCAGTACACAGATACGCAGTATTTT. The full variable domain, rest sourced from reference TRBV14 and TRBJ2-3, is EAGVTQFPSHSVIEKGQTVTLRCDPISGHDNLYWYRRVMGKEIKFLLHFVKESKQDESGMPNNRFLAERTGGTYSTLKVQPAELEDSGVYFCASSQVQYTDTQYFGPGTRLTVL.